These 24 T cell receptor beta chains came from one sample sequenced in a study of immune evolution from preneoplasia to lung adenocarcinoma. Assay used: immunoSEQ multiplex PCR; TCRdb lists only in-frame clones, some missing. The table records 7,500 or so clones, 70% to 80% of them present only once. The specimen was FFPE atypical adenomatous hyperplasia tissue from the lung. The subset: atypical adenomatous hyperplasia (AAH), lung preneoplasia. Receptors were obtained from a donor aged 70 or over with lung adenocarcinoma. Some clones in this sample may be carry-over from other donors' samples.

The chain employs TRBV4-1 and TRBJ2-5, with 8 bases that match TRBD2. J lost 5 bases, V lost 1 base, and 12 bases had no gene match. The germline V gene encodes CDR1 MGHRA and CDR2 YSYEKL. The CDR3 runs to 17 residues. This chain's CDR3 is CASSQGGYGGARETQYF. The CDR3, as DNA: TGCGCCAGCAGCCAAGGGGGGTACGGGGGGGCCCGGGAGACCCAGTACTTC.

This clone was recorded once. The V and J genes are TRBV5-1 and TRBJ1-3; D is undetermined. The CDR3 spans 15 residues. V dropped 1 base and J dropped 0 bases, with 8 bases sitting between them. The V gene's germline CDR1 is SGHRS and CDR2 YFSETQ. CDR3 region: CASSLSRASGNTIYF. The CDR3 nucleotides are TGCGCCAGCAGCTTGAGTAGGGCCTCTGGAAACACCATATATTTT.

By sample share, this clone is large. The rearrangement uses TRBV6-1 and TRBJ2-7; the D call may be TRBD1 or TRBD2 (7 bases each). Trimming shortened V by 7 bases and J by 2 bases, and 15 bases separated the two germline ends. The germline V gene has CDR1 MNHNS and CDR2 SASEGT. This CDR3 is 14 amino acids long. This chain's CDR3 is CASTRGGGPYEQYF. The CDR3 DNA is TGTGCCAGCACCCGGGGAGGGGGCCCCTACGAGCAGTACTTC.

This clone has only one observation. V gene TRBV15 combines with J gene TRBJ2-5, with TRBD1 matching over 8 bases. V gave up 3 bases and J gave up 3 bases; unmatched junction bases: 6. Germline V gene sequence: CDR1 LNHNV, CDR2 YYDKDF (reference sequence). The CDR3 sequence is 15 residues long. The CDR3 DNA sequence: TGTGCCACCAGCAGTCTTGGACAGGGCGAAGAGACCCAGTACTTC. Amino acid sequence: CATSSLGQGEETQYF.

This clone was detected only once. J is TRBJ2-7 and V is TRBV9; 8 nucleotides agree with TRBD2. The CDR3 contains 14 residues. Trimming took 0 bases from V and 5 from J; bases not matched to a gene: 4. The germline V gene encodes CDR1 SGDLS and CDR2 YYNGEE. The DNA for the CDR3 is TGTGCCAGCAGCGTAGCGGGGGGGGCCAACGAGCAGTACTTC. Translated, it gives CASSVAGGANEQYF.

In nucleotides, the CDR3 is TGTGCCAGCAGTCCTGGACAGGGCCTCGATACGCAGTATTTT. Amino acids: CASSPGQGLDTQYF. This chain connects TRBV6-5 to TRBJ2-3; 8 nucleotides line up with TRBD1. The CDR3 runs 14 residues. CDR1 MNHEY and CDR2 SVGAGI come from the germline V gene. After removal of 5 bases from V and 6 bases from J, the junction contained 7 bases not matched to a gene.

This rearrangement joins TRBV5-1 to TRBJ1-1; the D is unclear. The CDR3 has 13 residues. V shed 0 bases and J shed 1 base, with 4 bases lying between them. Germline values: CDR1 SGHRS, CDR2 YFSETQ. The CDR3 protein is CASSLAENTEAFF. The DNA for the CDR3 is TGCGCCAGCAGCTTGGCAGAGAACACTGAAGCTTTCTTT.

J is TRBJ1-1 and V is TRBV30; the D gene is possibly TRBD1 (5 bases). Germline V gene data show CDR1 as GTSNPN and CDR2 as SVGIG (reference sequence). V lost 2 bases and J lost 11, with 15 bases in between. This CDR3 has 12 residues. In nucleotides, the CDR3 is TGTGCCTGGAGTCTTCCCGGCGGGGGGGCTTTCTTT. Translated: CAWSLPGGGAFF.

This clone was seen only a few times. This rearrangement joins TRBV6-5 to TRBJ1-2, with 9 bases aligning to TRBD1. The CDR3 totals 15 residues. The trim removed 5 bases at V and 10 bases at J, leaving 14 bases unmatched. Germline-derived CDR1 and CDR2 are MNHEY and SVGAGI. As DNA, the CDR3 is TGTGCCAGCAGTCCCGGACAGGGGAGGTTTGTGTACTACACCTTC. Translating it yields CASSPGQGRFVYYTF.

In this sample, this clone turned up a few times. The rearrangement links TRBV27 to TRBJ2-3; D is ambiguous. V was pared by 3 bases and J by 0 bases, with 13 bases between. Germline CDR1 is MNHEY and CDR2 is SMNVEV (reference sequence). The CDR3 is made up of 16 amino acids. The CDR3 coding sequence is TGTGCCAGCAGTTTGTCATGGACCTCTAGCACAGATACGCAGTATTTT. Translating it yields CASSLSWTSSTDTQYF.

The chain recombines TRBV11-3 with TRBJ1-6; 7 bases fit TRBD1. The CDR3 totals 17 residues. Per germline, CDR1 SGHNT and CDR2 YENEEA. The J segment lost 8 bases and the V segment lost 5 bases, leaving 15 bases of the junction unmatched. The CDR3: CASSHDRVGGGYSPLHF. CDR3 coding DNA: TGTGCCAGCAGCCACGACAGGGTCGGAGGGGGTTATTCACCCCTCCACTTT.

V usage is TRBV30 and J usage is TRBJ2-1; D unresolved. The CDR3 runs 12 residues. The germline V gene has CDR1 GTSNPN and CDR2 SVGIG (reference sequence). V lost 3 bases and J 10 bases, leaving 13 bases between the germline ends. CDR3 amino acids: CAWSRQAAEQFF. The CDR3 nucleotides read TGTGCCTGGAGCCGACAAGCAGCGGAGCAGTTCTTC.

This chain connects TRBV20-1 to TRBJ2-7; D remains ambiguous. CDR1 DFQATT and CDR2 SNEGSKA come from the germline V gene (reference sequence). The length of the CDR3 is 11 residues. Trimming took off 3 bases at V and 6 bases at J, with 9 bases between the two ends. For the CDR3, the DNA is TGCAGTGCTAGTTATCGCTCCGAGCAGTACTTC. It yields the protein CSASYRSEQYF.

The V and J genes are TRBV4-1 and TRBJ2-7; 8 nucleotides match TRBD1. The germline gives CDR1 MGHRA, CDR2 YSYEKL. The CDR3 consists of 18 residues. Germline trimming cut 3 bases from V and 6 bases from J; bases unmatched to any gene: 19. The chain's CDR3 is CASSHPQAGTGGAREQYF. The CDR3 region has the DNA TGCGCCAGCAGCCATCCCCAAGCCGGGACAGGAGGGGCCCGCGAGCAGTACTTC.

The CDR3 region is CASNRTGMSDEQFF. DNA of the CDR3: TGTGCCAGCAACCGGACAGGGATGAGTGATGAGCAGTTCTTC. V is TRBV9 and J is TRBJ2-1; 8 bases are shared with TRBD1. CDR1 SGDLS and CDR2 YYNGEE come from the germline V gene. The V and J ends lost 6 bases and 8 bases, in that order; junction bases with no gene match: 10. This CDR3 spans 14 amino acids.

CDR3 sequence (DNA): TGTGCCTGGAGTCCCGGGACAGAAGGCTACACCTTC. This codes for CAWSPGTEGYTF. This chain joins TRBV30 and TRBJ1-2; TRBD1 matches at 7 bases. The V segment lost 2 bases and the J segment 8 bases; nucleotides outside the gene matches: 5. CDR1 GTSNPN and CDR2 SVGIG come from the germline V gene (reference sequence). This CDR3 is 12 amino acids long.

In regard to this clone: Other DNA sequences within the sample encode an identical CDR3. The chain couples TRBV29-1 to TRBJ1-1; D remains unclear. V was trimmed by 6 bases and J by 0 bases, leaving 5 bases between them. Looked up from germline, CDR1 is SQVTM and CDR2 is ANQGSEA. The CDR3 covers 11 residues. CDR3 residues: CSVPLNTEAFF. For the CDR3, the DNA is TGCAGCGTCCCCCTGAACACTGAAGCTTTCTTT.

This sequence joins TRBV30 and TRBJ1-1; TRBD1 matches at 12 bases. V gave up 6 bases and J gave up 1 base; unmatched junction bases: 9. The germline V gene encodes CDR1 GTSNPN and CDR2 SVGIG (reference sequence). CDR3 length: 16 amino acids. CDR3 DNA sequence: TGTGCCTGCTGGGGGACAGGGGGCCACTGGAACACTGAAGCTTTCTTT. Translating gives CACWGTGGHWNTEAFF.

The chain is built from TRBV5-1 and TRBJ2-2, with 9 positions matching TRBD1. Trimming took 4 bases from V and 3 from J; bases not matched to a gene: 4. This CDR3 spans 15 amino acids. Germline V CDR1 and CDR2: SGHRS, YFSETQ. The CDR3 nucleotides read TGCGCCAGCAGCCGGGGACAGGGATACACCGGGGAGCTGTTTTTT. This sequence encodes CASSRGQGYTGELFF.

The J gene is TRBJ1-5, the V gene TRBV10-3, with TRBD1 matching over 7 bases. This CDR3 has 12 amino acids. V lost 8 bases to trimming and J lost 2 bases; unmatched junction nucleotides: 0. Looked up from germline, CDR1 is ENHRY and CDR2 is SYGVKD. CDR3 residues: CAIGTGNQPQHF. The CDR3, as DNA: TGTGCCATCGGGACAGGCAATCAGCCCCAGCATTTT.

The J gene is TRBJ1-2, the V gene TRBV28; D gene ambiguous. Germline loops: CDR1 MDHEN, CDR2 SYDVKM. The CDR3 spans 13 residues. Trimming removed 5 bases at V and 4 bases at J, with 11 bases between. CDR3 protein: CASSLSELYGYTF. The CDR3, as DNA: TGTGCCAGCAGTCTATCCGAGCTCTATGGCTACACCTTC.

This clone was seen only a few times. The V call is TRBV15, the J call TRBJ1-4; perhaps TRBD1 as D (5 bases). Trimming pared 0 bases from V and 7 bases from J, leaving 9 bases between. The CDR3 length is 14 residues. The V gene's germline CDR1 is LNHNV and CDR2 YYDKDF (reference sequence). The CDR3, as DNA: TGTGCCACCAGCAGAGATCGGGGCGGTGAAAAACTGTTTTTT. It encodes CATSRDRGGEKLFF.

The chain uses TRBV28 and TRBJ1-5; TRBD1 matches at 12 bases. V shed 8 bases and J 2 bases; nucleotides not matched to a gene: 10. CDR1 is MDHEN, CDR2 SYDVKM, per germline. The CDR3 sequence is 17 residues long. The CDR3 protein is CASSPGTGGGGNQPQHF. In DNA form, the CDR3 reads TGTGCCAGCTCCCCGGGGACAGGGGGCGGAGGCAATCAGCCCCAGCATTTT. The variable domain in full, completed from reference TRBV28 and TRBJ1-5, reads DVKVTQSSRYLVKRTGEKVFLECVQDMDHENMFWYRQDPGLGLRLIYFSYDVKMKEKGDIPEGYSVSREKKERFSLILESASTNQTSMYLCASSPGTGGGGNQPQHFGDGTRLSIL.

The chain couples TRBV9 to TRBJ1-5; unclear D gene. Germline values: CDR1 SGDLS, CDR2 YYNGEE. The CDR3 is 13 residues long. With 4 bases removed from V and 1 base from J, the gap between germline ends came to 6 bases. CDR3 sequence (DNA): TGTGCCAGCAGCCCTGGGAGCAATCAGCCCCAGCATTTT. This encodes CASSPGSNQPQHF.